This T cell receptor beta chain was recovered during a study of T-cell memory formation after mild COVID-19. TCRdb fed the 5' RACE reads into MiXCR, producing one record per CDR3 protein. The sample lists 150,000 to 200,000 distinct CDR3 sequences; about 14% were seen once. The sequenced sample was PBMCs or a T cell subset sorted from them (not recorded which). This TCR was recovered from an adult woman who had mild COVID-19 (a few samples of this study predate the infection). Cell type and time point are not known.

The CDR3, as DNA: TGTGCCAGCAGCTCCCTTAACAGGGGAGGGCTGAACACTGAAGCTTTCTTT. Translated, it gives CASSSLNRGGLNTEAFF. The chain carries TRBV7-9 and TRBJ1-1; 7 bases are shared with TRBD1. CDR1 is SEHNR and CDR2 is FQNEAQ in the germline V gene (reference sequence). The junction had 11 bases not matched to a gene; V was cut back by 4 bases and J by 0 bases. The CDR3 length is 17 residues.